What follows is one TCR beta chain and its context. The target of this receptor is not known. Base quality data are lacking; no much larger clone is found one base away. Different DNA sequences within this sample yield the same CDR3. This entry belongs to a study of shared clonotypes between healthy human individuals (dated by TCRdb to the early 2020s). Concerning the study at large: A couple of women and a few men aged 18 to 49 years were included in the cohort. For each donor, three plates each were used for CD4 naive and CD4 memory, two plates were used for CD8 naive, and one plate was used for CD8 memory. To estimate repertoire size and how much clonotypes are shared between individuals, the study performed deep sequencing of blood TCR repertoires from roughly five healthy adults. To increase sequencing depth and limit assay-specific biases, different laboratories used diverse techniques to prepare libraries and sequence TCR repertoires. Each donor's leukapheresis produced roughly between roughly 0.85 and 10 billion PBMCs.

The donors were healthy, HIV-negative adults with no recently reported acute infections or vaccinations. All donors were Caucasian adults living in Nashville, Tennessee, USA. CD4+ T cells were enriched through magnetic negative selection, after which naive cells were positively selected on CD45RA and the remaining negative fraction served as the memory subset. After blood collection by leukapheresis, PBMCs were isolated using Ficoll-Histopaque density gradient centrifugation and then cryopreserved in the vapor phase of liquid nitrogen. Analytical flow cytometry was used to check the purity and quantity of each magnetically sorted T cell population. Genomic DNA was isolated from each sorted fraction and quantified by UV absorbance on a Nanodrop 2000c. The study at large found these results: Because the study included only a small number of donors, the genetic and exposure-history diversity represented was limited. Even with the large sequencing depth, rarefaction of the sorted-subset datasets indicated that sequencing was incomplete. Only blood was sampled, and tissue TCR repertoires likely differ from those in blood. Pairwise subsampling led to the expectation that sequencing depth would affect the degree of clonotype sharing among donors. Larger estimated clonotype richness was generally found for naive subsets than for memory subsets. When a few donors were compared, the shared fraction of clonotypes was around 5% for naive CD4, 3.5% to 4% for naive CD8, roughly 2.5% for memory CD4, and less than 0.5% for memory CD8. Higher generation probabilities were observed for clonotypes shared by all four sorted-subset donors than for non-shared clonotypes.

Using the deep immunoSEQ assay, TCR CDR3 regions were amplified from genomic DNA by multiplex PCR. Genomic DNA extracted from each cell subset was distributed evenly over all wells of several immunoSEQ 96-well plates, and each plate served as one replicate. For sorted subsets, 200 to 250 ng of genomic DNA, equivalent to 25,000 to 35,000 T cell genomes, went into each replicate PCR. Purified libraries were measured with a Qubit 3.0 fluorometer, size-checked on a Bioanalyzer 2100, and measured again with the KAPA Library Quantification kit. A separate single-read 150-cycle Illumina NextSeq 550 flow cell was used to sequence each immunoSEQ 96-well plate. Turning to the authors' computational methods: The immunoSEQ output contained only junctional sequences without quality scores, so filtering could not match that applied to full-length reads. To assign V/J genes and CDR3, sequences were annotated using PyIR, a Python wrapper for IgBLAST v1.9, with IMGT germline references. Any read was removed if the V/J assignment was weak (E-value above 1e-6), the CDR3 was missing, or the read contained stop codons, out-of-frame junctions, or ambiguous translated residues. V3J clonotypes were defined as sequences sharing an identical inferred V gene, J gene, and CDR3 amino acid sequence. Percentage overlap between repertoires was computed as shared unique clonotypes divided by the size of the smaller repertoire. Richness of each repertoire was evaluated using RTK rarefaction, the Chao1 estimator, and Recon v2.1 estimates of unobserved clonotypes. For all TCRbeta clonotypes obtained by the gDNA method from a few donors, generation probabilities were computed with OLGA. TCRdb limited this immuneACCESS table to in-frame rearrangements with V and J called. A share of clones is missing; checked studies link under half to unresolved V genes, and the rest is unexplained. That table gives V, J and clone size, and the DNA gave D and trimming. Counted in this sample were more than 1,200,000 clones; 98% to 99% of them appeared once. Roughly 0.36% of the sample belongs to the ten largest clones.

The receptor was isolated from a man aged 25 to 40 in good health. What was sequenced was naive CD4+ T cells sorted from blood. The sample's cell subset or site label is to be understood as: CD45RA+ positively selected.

The CDR3 reads CASSLSSYNEQFF. DNA sequence: TGTGCCAGCTCCCTGAGCTCCTACAATGAGCAGTTCTTC. The chain was built from TRBV18 and TRBJ2-1; a confident D gene designation cannot be given. Measured from the cysteine to the phenylalanine, the CDR3 is 13 residues long. The retained sequence is limited to the CDR3, 39 bases, with the frame set at the first base. The junction shows trimming of 6 bases on V and 0 bases on J, plus 6 bases between the germline ends. Sequences KGHSH (CDR1) and LQKENI (CDR2) are obtained from the germline V gene.